This entry is about one TCR beta chain. This sample stems from a study of T-cell reconstitution after alpha-beta-depleted transplantation in children. Unique molecular identifiers were incorporated during preparation of the TCRbeta library. TCRdb re-called the PCR reads through MiXCR, storing one row per CDR3 protein. The profile shows approximately 200,000 distinct CDR3 sequences, 14% to 15% of them singletons. The sequence came from a human donor who donated a stem cell graft to a child with acute lymphoblastic leukemia. This sample comprised PBMCs from the stem cell graft donor, obtained from the stem cell graft.

The chain's CDR3 is CASRQTGGAYNEQFF. For the CDR3, the DNA is TGTGCCAGCAGGCAGACAGGGGGCGCCTACAATGAGCAGTTCTTC. The chain is built from TRBV7-6 and TRBJ2-1; TRBD1 matches at 10 bases. Per the germline V gene, CDR1 is SGHVS and CDR2 is FNYEAQ. This CDR3 region has 15 residues. V lost 6 bases to trimming and J lost 2 bases; unmatched junction nucleotides: 4.